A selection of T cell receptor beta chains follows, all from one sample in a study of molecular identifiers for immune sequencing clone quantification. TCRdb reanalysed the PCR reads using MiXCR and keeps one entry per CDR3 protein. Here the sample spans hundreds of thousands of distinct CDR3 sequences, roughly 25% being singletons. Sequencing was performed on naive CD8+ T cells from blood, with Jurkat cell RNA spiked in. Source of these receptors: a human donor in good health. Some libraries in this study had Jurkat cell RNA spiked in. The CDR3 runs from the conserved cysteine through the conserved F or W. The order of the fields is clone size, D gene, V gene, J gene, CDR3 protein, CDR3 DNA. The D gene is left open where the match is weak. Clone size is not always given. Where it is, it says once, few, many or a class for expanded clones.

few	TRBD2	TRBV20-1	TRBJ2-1	CSARAPSGRFPWFF	TGCAGTGCTAGAGCCCCTAGCGGGAGGTTCCCCTGGTTCTTC
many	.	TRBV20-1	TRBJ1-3	CSAREAGLRNTIYF	TGCAGTGCTAGAGAGGCAGGGCTAAGAAACACCATATATTTT
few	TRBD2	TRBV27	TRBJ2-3	CASTGLADLTDTQYF	TGTGCCAGCACAGGACTAGCGGACCTCACAGATACGCAGTATTTT
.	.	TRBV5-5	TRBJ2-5	CASSLNLRGQIGEAQYF	TGTGCCAGCAGCTTGAATTTGCGGGGACAAATCGGGGAGGCCCAGTACTTC
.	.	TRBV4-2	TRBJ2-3	CASLDGATDTQYF	TGTGCCAGCTTGGACGGGGCGACAGATACGCAGTATTTT
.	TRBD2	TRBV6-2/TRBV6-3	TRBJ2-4	CASSPGLAYIQYF	TGTGCCAGCAGTCCGGGACTAGCATACATTCAGTACTTC
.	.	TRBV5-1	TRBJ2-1	CASSSSTGRSNEQFF	TGCGCCAGCAGCTCGAGTACCGGGAGAAGCAATGAGCAGTTCTTC
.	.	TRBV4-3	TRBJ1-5	CASSQDLNQPQRF	TGCGCCAGCAGCCAGGACCTCAATCAGCCCCAGCGTTTT
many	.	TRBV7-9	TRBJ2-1	CASRASAYNEQFF	TGTGCCAGCAGGGCCTCAGCCTACAATGAGCAGTTCTTC
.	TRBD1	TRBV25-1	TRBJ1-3	CASSERDRVFGNTIYF	TGTGCCAGCAGTGAGAGGGACAGGGTTTTTGGAAACACCATATATTTT
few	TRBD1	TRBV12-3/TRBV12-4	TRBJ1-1	CASRPGQGMNTEAFF	TGTGCCAGCAGGCCGGGACAGGGGATGAACACTGAAGCTTTCTTT
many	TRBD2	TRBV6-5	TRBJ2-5	CASSYSWTSGGSKTQYF	TGTGCCAGCAGTTACTCCTGGACTAGCGGGGGGTCTAAGACCCAGTACTTC
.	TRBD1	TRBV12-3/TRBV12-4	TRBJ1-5	CASSFATGTGGREPQHF	TGTGCCAGCAGTTTCGCCACCGGGACAGGGGGGCGGGAGCCCCAGCATTTT
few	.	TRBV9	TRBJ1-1	CASGRGENTEAFF	TGTGCCAGCGGTAGGGGGGAGAACACTGAAGCTTTCTTT
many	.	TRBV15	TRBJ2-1	CATSSKPMGYNEQFF	TGTGCCACCAGCAGTAAACCAATGGGGTACAATGAGCAGTTCTTC
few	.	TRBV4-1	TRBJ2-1	CASSQEKTASVNEQFF	TGCGCCAGCAGCCAAGAAAAGACGGCTAGCGTCAATGAGCAGTTCTTC
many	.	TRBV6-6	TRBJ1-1	CASSYSISQVNTEAFF	TGTGCCAGCAGTTACTCGATATCACAGGTGAACACTGAAGCTTTCTTT
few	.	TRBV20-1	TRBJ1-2	CSASQGLGDGYTF	TGCAGTGCTAGTCAGGGCTTGGGGGATGGCTACACCTTC
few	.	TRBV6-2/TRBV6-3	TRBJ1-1	CASRPTGNEAFF	TGTGCCAGCCGACCGACCGGGAACGAAGCTTTCTTT
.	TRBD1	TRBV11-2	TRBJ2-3	CASSLEAGTGSTDTQYF	TGTGCCAGCAGCTTAGAAGCCGGGACAGGGAGCACAGATACGCAGTATTTT
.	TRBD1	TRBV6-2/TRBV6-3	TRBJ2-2	CASRPRQGVAGELFF	TGTGCCAGCAGACCCCGACAGGGGGTGGCCGGGGAGCTGTTTTTT
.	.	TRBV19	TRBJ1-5	CASSKSGRNQPQHF	TGTGCCAGTAGTAAGTCAGGGCGTAATCAGCCCCAGCATTTT
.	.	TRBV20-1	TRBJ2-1	CSAPEGGEQFF	TGCAGTGCTCCGGAGGGGGGTGAGCAGTTCTTC
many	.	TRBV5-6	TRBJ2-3	CASSLLGANTQYF	TGTGCCAGCAGCTTGCTGGGGGCAAATACGCAGTATTTT
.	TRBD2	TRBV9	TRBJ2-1	CASSGTSGEQFF	TGTGCCAGCAGTGGGACTAGCGGGGAGCAGTTCTTC
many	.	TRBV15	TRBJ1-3	CATSRAQGIFGNTIYF	TGTGCCACCAGCAGAGCCCAGGGAATTTTCGGAAACACCATATATTTT
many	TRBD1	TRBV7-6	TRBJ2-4	CASSPTTYSRGAKNIQYF	TGTGCCAGCAGCCCAACCACCTATTCCAGGGGGGCCAAAAACATTCAGTACTTC
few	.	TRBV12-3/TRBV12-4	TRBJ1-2	CASTPDSNYGYTF	TGTGCCAGCACTCCGGACAGTAACTATGGCTACACCTTC
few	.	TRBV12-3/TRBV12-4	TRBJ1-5	CASRKEGYSNQPQHF	TGTGCCAGCAGGAAAGAGGGGTATAGCAATCAGCCCCAGCATTTT
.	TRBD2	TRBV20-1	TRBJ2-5	CNARQLAGEKETQYF	TGCAATGCTAGGCAACTAGCGGGGGAAAAAGAGACCCAGTACTTC